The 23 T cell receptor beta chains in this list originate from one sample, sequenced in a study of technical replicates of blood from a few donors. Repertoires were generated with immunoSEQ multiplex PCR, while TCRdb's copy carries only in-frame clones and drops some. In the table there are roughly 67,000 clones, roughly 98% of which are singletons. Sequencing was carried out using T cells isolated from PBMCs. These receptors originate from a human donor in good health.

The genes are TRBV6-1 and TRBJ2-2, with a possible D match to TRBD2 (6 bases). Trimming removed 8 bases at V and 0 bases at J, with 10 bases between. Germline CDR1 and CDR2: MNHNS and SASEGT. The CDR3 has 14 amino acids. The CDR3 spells CASFGRTNTGELFF. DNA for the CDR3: TGTGCCAGCTTCGGGAGAACGAACACCGGGGAGCTGTTTTTT.

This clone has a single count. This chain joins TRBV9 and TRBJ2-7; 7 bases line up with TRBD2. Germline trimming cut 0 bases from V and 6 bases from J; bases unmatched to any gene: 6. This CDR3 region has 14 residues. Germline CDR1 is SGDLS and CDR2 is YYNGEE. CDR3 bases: TGTGCCAGCAGCGTAGTGGCGGGAGCCCCCGAGCAGTACTTC. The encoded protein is CASSVVAGAPEQYF.

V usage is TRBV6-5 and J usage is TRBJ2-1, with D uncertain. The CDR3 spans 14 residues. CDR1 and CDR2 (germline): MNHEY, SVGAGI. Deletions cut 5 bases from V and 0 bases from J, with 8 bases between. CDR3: CASSGQSSYNEQFF. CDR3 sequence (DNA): TGTGCCAGCAGTGGGCAGAGCTCCTACAATGAGCAGTTCTTC.

The CDR3 coding sequence is TGTGCCAGCAGCTTTACAGGGTTCAATCAGCCCCAGCATTTT. This gives the protein CASSFTGFNQPQHF. This sequence joins TRBV5-6 and TRBJ1-5, with a possible D match to TRBD1 (6 bases). In germline, CDR1 is SGHDT, CDR2 YYEEEE. This CDR3 has 14 amino acids. V lost 2 bases to trimming and J lost 3 bases, with 9 bases between them.

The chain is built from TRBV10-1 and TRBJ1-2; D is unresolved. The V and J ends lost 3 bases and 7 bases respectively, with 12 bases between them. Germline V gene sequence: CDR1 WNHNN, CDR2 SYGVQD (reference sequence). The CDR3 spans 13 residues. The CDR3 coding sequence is TGCGCCAGCAGTGACGGGAGGAGTGGTGGCTACACCTTC. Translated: CASSDGRSGGYTF.

The CDR3 nucleotides are TGCGCCAGCAGCCAACGACTGAACCCCAAAGGAAATGACTATGGCTACACCTTC. Residues: CASSQRLNPKGNDYGYTF. This chain connects TRBV4-1 to TRBJ1-2; D is uncertain. The V and J ends lost 2 bases and 3 bases respectively, with 22 bases between them. Germline V CDR1 and CDR2: MGHRA, YSYEKL. There are 18 residues in the CDR3.

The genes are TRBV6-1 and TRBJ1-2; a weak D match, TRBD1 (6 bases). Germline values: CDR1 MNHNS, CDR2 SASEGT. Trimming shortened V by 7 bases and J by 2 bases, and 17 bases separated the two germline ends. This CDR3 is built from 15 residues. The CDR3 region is CASTQTGLLNYGYTF. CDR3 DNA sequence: TGTGCCAGCACCCAGACAGGCCTGCTAAACTATGGCTACACCTTC.

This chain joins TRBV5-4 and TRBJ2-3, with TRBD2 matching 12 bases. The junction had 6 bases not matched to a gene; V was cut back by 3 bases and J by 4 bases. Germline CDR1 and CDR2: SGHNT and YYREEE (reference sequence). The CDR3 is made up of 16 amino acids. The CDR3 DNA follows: TGTGCCAGCAGCTCTAGCGGGGGGGCTAGGGCAGATACGCAGTATTTT. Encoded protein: CASSSSGGARADTQYF. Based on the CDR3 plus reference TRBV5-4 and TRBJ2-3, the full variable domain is ETGVTQSPTHLIKTRGQQVTLRCSSQSGHNTVSWYQQALGQGPQFIFQYYREEENGRGNFPPRFSGLQFPNYSSELNVNALELDDSALYLCASSSSGGARADTQYFGPGTRLTVL.

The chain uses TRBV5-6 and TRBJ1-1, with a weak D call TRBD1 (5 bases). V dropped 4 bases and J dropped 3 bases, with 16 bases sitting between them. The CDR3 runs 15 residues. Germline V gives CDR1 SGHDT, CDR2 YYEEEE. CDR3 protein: CASSNLKVGDTEAFF. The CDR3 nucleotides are TGTGCCAGCAGCAATCTCAAGGTAGGGGACACTGAAGCTTTCTTT.

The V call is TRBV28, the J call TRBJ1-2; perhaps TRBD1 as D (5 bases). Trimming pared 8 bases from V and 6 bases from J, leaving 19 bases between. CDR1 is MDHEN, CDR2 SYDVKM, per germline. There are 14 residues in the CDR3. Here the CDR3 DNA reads TGTGCCAGCGGTAGAACGACAGAGCCCCATGGCTACACCTTC. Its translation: CASGRTTEPHGYTF.

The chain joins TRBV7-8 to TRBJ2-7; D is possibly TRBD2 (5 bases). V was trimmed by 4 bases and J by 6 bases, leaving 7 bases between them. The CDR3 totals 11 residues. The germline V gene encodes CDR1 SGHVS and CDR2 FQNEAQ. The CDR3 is CASSSGIEQYF. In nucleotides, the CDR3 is TGTGCCAGCAGCTCGGGGATCGAGCAGTACTTC.

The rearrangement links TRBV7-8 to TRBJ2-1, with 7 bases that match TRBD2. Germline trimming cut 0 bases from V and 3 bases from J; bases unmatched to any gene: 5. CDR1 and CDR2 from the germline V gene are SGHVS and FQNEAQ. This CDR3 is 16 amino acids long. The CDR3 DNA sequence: TGTGCCAGCAGCTTAGCAGGGTTAGCGGGCTACAATGAGCAGTTCTTC. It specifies CASSLAGLAGYNEQFF.

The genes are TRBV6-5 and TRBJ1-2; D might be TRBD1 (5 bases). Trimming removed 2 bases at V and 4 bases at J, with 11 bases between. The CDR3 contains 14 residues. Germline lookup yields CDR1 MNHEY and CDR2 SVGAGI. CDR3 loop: CASSYDSGAYGYTF. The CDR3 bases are TGTGCCAGCAGTTACGACAGCGGGGCCTATGGCTACACCTTC.

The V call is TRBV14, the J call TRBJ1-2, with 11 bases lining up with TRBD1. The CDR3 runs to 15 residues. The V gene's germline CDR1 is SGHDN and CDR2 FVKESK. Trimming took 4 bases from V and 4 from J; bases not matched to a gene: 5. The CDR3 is CASSRIGTGGYGYTF. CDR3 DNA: TGTGCCAGCAGCCGAATAGGGACAGGGGGCTATGGCTACACCTTC.

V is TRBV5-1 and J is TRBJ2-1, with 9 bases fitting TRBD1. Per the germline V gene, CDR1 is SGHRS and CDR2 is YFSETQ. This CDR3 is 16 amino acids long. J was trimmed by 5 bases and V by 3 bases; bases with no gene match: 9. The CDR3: CASSYLTGGANNEQFF. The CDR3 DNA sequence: TGCGCCAGCAGCTACCTAACAGGGGGCGCCAACAATGAGCAGTTCTTC.

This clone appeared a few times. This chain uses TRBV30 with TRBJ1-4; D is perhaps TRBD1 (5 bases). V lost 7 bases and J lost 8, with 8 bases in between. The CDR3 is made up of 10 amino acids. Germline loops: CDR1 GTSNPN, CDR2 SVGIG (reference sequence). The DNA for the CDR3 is TGTGCCTTATGGGGCGAAAAACTGTTTTTT. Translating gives CALWGEKLFF.

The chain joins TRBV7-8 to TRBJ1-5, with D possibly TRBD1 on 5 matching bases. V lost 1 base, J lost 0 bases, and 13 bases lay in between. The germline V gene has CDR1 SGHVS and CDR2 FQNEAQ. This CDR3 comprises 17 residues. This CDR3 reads CASSLDVGGYSNQPQHF. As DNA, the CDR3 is TGTGCCAGCAGCTTAGATGTTGGGGGGTATAGCAATCAGCCCCAGCATTTT.

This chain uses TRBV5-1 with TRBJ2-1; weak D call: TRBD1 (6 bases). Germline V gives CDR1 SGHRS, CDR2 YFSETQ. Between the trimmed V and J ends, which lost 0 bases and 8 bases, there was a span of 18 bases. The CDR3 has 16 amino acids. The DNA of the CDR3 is TGCGCCAGCAGCTTGGATCCCGTCCAGGGGATAGATGAGCAGTTCTTC. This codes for CASSLDPVQGIDEQFF.

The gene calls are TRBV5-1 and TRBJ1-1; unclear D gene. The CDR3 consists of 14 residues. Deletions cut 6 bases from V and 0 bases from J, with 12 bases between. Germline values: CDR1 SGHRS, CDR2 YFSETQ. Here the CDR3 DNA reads TGCGCCAGCAACCGGGGAGGGTTGAACACTGAAGCTTTCTTT. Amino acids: CASNRGGLNTEAFF.

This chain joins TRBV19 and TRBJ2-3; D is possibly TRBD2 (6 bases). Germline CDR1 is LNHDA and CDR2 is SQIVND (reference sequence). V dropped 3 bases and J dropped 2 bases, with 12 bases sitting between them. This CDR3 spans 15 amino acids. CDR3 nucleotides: TGTGCCAGTAGTATCCCCGGGGGACTCACAGATACGCAGTATTTT. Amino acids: CASSIPGGLTDTQYF. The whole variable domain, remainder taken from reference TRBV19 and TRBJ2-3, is DGGITQSPKYLFRKEGQNVTLSCEQNLNHDAMYWYRQDPGQGLRLIYYSQIVNDFQKGDIAEGYSVSREKKESFPLTVTSAQKNPTAFYLCASSIPGGLTDTQYFGPGTRLTVL.

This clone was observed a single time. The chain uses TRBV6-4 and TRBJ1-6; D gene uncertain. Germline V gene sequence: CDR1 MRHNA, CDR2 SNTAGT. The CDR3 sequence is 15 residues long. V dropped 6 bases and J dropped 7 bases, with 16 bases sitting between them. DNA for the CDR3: TGTGCCAGCAGCTACTCCCTCTCGGGGAATTCACCCCTCCACTTT. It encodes CASSYSLSGNSPLHF.

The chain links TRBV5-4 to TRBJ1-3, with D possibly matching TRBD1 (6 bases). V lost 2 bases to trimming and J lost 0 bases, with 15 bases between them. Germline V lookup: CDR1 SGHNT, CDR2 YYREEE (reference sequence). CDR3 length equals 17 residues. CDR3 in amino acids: CASSFLSGGGSGNTIYF. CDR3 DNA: TGTGCCAGCAGCTTTCTGAGCGGGGGCGGCTCTGGAAACACCATATATTTT.

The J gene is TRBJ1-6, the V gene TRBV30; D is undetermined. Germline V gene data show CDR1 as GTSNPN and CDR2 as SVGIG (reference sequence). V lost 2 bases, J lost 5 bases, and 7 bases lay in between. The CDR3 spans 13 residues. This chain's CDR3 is CAWSRQDNSPLHF. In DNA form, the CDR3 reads TGTGCCTGGAGTCGCCAGGATAATTCACCCCTCCACTTT.